These 5 T cell receptor beta chains came from one sample sequenced in a study of control samples from healthy donors and cancer patients. The data were produced by immunoSEQ multiplex PCR, yet TCRdb's version contains in-frame clones alone and is incomplete. Of more than 95,000 clones in the sample, around 89% were seen once. Input material: PBMCs. The receptors were gathered from a man between 60 and 75 years old with lung cancer.

The genes are TRBV7-2 and TRBJ2-7, with D tentatively TRBD1 (6 bases). V lost 5 bases to trimming and J lost 3 bases, with 11 bases between them. CDR3 size: 13 residues. Germline V CDR1 and CDR2: SGHTA, FQGNSA. CDR3 nucleotides: TGTGCCAGCAGCCCACAGGGACGCTACGAGCAGTACTTC. This codes for CASSPQGRYEQYF. Combining the CDR3 with reference TRBV7-2 and TRBJ2-7 gives the whole variable domain GAGVSQSPSNKVTEKGKDVELRCDPISGHTALYWYRQSLGQGLEFLIYFQGNSAPDKSGLPSDRFSAERTGGSVSTLTIQRTQQEDSAVYLCASSPQGRYEQYFGPGTRLTVT.

The chain uses TRBV6-6 and TRBJ1-5, with 8 bases that match TRBD1. The CDR3 contains 15 residues. CDR1 is MNHNY and CDR2 is SVGAGI in the germline V gene (reference sequence). V lost 0 bases, J lost 3 bases, and 1 base stayed unmatched. CDR3 bases: TGTGCCAGCAGTTACTCGGACAGGGACAATCAGCCCCAGCATTTT. Translated: CASSYSDRDNQPQHF.

This clone was recorded only once. In nucleotides, the CDR3 is TGTGCCAGCAGCTTGGGACAGGGGGTTAGTGATAATTCACCCCTCCACTTT. Its translation is CASSLGQGVSDNSPLHF. The chain joins TRBV7-6 to TRBJ1-6, with 11 bases matching TRBD1. The V and J ends lost 3 bases and 5 bases, in that order; junction bases with no gene match: 6. The CDR3 is made up of 17 amino acids. Germline values: CDR1 SGHVS, CDR2 FNYEAQ.

The chain uses TRBV5-5 and TRBJ1-5; D is unresolved. V lost 4 bases and J lost 0, with 11 bases in between. This CDR3 has 15 residues. From germline, CDR1 is SGHKS and CDR2 YYEKEE (reference sequence). Written as DNA, the CDR3 is TGTGCCAGCAGCCCAGAAATTTATAGCAATCAGCCCCAGCATTTT. Protein sequence: CASSPEIYSNQPQHF. The complete variable domain, with remaining parts taken from reference TRBV5-5 and TRBJ1-5, reads DAGVTQSPTHLIKTRGQQVTLRCSPISGHKSVSWYQQVLGQGPQFIFQYYEKEERGRGNFPDRFSARQFPNYSSELNVNALLLGDSALYLCASSPEIYSNQPQHFGDGTRLSIL.

Only one count was recorded for this clone. This chain connects TRBV18 to TRBJ1-2, with no clear D. The germline V gene has CDR1 KGHSH and CDR2 LQKENI. Between the trimmed V and J ends, which lost 2 bases and 4 bases, there was a span of 11 bases. The CDR3 consists of 14 residues. CDR3 sequence (DNA): TGTGCCAGCTCACCAGGGAGATACGGCTATGGCTACACCTTC. This translates into CASSPGRYGYGYTF.